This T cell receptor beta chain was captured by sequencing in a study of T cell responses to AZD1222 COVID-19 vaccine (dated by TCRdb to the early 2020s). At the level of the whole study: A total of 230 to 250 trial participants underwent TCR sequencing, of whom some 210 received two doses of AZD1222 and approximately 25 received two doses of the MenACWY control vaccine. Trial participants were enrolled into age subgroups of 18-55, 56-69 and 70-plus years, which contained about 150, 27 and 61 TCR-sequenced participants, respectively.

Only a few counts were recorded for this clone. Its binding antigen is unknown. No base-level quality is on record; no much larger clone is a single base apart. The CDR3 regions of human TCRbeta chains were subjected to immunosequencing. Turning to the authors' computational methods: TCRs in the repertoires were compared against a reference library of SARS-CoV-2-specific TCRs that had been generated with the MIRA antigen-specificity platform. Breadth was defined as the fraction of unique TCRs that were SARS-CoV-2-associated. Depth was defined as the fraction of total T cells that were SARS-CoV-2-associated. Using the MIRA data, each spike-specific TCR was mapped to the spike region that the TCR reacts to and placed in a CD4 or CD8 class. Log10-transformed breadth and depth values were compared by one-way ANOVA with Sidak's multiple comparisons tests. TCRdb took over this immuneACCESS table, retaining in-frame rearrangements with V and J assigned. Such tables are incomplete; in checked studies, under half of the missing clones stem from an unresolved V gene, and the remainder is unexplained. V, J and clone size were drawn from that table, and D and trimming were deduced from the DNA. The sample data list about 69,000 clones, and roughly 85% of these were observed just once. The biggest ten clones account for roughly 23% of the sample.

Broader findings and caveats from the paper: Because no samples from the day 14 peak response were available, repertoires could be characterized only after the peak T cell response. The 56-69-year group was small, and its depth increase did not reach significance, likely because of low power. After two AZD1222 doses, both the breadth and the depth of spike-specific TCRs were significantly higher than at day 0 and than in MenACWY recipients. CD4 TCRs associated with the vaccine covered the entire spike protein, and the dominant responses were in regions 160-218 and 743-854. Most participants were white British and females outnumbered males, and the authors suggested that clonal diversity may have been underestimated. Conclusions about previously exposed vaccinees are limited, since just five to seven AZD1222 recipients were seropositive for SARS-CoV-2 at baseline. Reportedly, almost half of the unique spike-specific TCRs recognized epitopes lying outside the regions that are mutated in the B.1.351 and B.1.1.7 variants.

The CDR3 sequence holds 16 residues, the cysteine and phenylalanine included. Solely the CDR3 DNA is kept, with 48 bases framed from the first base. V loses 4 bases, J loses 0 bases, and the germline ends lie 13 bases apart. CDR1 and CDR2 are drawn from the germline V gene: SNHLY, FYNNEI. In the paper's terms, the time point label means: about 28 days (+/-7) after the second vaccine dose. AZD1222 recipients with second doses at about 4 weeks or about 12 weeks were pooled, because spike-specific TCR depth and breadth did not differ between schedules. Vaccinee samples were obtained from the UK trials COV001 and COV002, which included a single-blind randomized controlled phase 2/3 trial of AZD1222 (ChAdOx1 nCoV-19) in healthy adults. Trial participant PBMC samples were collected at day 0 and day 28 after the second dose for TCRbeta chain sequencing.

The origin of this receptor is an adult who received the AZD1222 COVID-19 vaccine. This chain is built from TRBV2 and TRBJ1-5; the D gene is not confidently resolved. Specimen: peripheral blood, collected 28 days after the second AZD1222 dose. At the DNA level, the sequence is TGTGCCAGCAGTGTCGGTCAGTCTTATAGCAATCAGCCCCAGCATTTT. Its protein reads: CASSVGQSYSNQPQHF.